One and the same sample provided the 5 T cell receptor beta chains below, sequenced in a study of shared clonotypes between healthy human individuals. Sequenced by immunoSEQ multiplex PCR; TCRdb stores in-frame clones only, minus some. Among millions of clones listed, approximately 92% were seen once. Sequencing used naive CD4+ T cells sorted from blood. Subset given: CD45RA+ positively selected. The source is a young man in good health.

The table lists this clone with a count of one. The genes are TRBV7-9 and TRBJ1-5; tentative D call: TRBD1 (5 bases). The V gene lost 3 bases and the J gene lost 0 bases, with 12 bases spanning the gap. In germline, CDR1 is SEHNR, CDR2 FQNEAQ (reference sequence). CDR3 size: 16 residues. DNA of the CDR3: TGTGCCAGCAGCTTGGGGGGTGGTGATAGCAATCAGCCCCAGCATTTT. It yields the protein CASSLGGGDSNQPQHF.

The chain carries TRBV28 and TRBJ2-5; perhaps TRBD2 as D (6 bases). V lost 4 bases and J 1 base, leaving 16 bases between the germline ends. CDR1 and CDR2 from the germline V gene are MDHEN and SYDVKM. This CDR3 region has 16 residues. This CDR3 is CASSSPGAGIQETQYF. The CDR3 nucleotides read TGTGCCAGCAGTTCCCCGGGTGCGGGGATCCAAGAGACCCAGTACTTC.

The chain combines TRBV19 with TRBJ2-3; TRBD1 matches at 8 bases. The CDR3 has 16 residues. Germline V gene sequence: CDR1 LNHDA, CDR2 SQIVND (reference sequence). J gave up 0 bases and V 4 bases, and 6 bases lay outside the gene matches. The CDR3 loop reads CASSRQGAISTDTQYF. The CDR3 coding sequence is TGTGCCAGTAGTAGGCAGGGGGCCATTAGCACAGATACGCAGTATTTT.

CDR3 protein: CASGLSGEETEAFF. CDR3 coding DNA: TGTGCTAGTGGTTTATCAGGGGAAGAGACTGAAGCTTTCTTT. The gene calls are TRBV12-5 and TRBJ1-1, with TRBD1 as a possible D gene (6 bases). Germline values: CDR1 LGHNT, CDR2 FRNRAP. V was trimmed by 3 bases and J by 5 bases, leaving 13 bases between them. This CDR3 is built from 14 residues.

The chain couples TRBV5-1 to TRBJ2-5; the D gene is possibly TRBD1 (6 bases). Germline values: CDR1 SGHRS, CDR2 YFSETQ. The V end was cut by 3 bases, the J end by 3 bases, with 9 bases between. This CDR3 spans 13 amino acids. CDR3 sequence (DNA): TGCGCCAGCAGCTCACGGACAGAAGAGACCCAGTACTTC. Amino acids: CASSSRTEETQYF.